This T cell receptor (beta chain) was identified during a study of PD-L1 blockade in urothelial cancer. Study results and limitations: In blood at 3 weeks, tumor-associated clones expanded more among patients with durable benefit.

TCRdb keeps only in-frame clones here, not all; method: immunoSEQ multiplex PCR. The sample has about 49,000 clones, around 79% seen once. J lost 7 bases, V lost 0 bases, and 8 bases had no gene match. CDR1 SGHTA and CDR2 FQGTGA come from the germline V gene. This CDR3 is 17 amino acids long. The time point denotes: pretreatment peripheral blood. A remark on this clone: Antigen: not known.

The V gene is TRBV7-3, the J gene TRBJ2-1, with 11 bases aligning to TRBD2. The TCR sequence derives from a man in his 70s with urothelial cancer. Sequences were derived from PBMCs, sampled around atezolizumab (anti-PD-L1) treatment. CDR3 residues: CASSLTTSGTIGNEQFF. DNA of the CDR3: TGTGCCAGCAGCTTAACGACTAGCGGGACAATAGGTAATGAGCAGTTCTTC.